This T cell receptor beta chain is drawn from a study of T cell responses to AZD1222 COVID-19 vaccine. Measured with immunoSEQ multiplex PCR; TCRdb has only the in-frame clones, and not every one. The data show 100,000 to 150,000 clones, with more than 80% seen just once and 4.4% held by the top ten. Looked up from germline, CDR1 is SGHTS and CDR2 is YDEGEE. The CDR3 contains 14 residues. The V end was cut by 2 bases, the J end by 5 bases, with 13 bases between. The J gene is TRBJ1-2, the V gene TRBV5-8; D possibly corresponds to TRBD1 (6 bases). The receptor was derived from an adult who received the AZD1222 COVID-19 vaccine. Sequencing was performed on peripheral blood, taken 28 days after the second AZD1222 dose. In DNA, the CDR3 is TGTGCCAGCAGCTTCGGACAGTCTAGGTATGGCTACACCTTC. The encoded protein is CASSFGQSRYGYTF. The full variable domain, with the rest looked up from reference TRBV5-8 and TRBJ1-2, is EAGVTQSPTHLIKTRGQQATLRCSPISGHTSVYWYQQALGLGLQFLLWYDEGEERNRGNFPPRFSGRQFPNYSSELNVNALELEDSALYLCASSFGQSRYGYTFGSGTRLTVV.